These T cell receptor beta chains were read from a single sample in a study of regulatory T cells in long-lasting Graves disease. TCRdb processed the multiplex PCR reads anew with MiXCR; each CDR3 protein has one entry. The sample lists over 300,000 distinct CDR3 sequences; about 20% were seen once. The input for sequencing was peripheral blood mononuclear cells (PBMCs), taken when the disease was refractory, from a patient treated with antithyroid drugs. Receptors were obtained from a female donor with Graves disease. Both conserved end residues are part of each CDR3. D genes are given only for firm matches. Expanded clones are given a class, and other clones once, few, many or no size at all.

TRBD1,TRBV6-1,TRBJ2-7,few,TGTGCCAGCAGTCGGACGGACAGGGGCGACGAGCAGTACTTC,CASSRTDRGDEQYF
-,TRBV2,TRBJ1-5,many,TGTGCCAGCAGTGATGTGGACAGCTTAAATCAGCCCCAGCATTTT,CASSDVDSLNQPQHF
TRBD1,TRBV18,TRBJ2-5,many,TGTGCCGGCGCCCGGGACAGGGGTGAGACCCAGTACTTC,CAGARDRGETQYF
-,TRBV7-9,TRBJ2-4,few,TGTGCCAGCAGCCTCAGTATAGCCAAAAACATTCAGTACTTC,CASSLSIAKNIQYF
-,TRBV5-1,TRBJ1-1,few,TGCGCCAGCAGGGAGGGACGGCTAAGAGGCTCGTCGAATGAAGCTTTCTTT,CASREGRLRGSSNEAFF
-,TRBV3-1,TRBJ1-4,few,TGTGCCAGCGGCAGGGGTACAGGTGAAAAACTGTTTTTT,CASGRGTGEKLFF
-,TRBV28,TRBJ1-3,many,TGTGCCAGCAGCTCCCCCGGGACGGGTGGAAACACCATATATTTT,CASSSPGTGGNTIYF
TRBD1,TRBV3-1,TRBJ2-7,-,TGTGCCAGCAGCCAAGTTAACAGGGGCTCCTACGAGCAGTACTTC,CASSQVNRGSYEQYF
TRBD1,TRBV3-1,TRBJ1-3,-,TGTGCCAGCACTCTGCAGGGGGCTCTCTCTGGAAACACCATATATTTT,CASTLQGALSGNTIYF
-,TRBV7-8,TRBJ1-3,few,TGTGCCAGCAGCCCCACATCCGGGGAAAACACCATATATTTT,CASSPTSGENTIYF
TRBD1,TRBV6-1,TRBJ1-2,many,TGTGCCAGCAGAGGGACAGGGGGCCACTATGGCTACACCTTC,CASRGTGGHYGYTF
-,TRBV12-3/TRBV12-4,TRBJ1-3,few,TGTGCCAGCAGTTTACGCAGGGCTGGTGGAAACACCATATATTTT,CASSLRRAGGNTIYF
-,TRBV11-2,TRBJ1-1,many,TGTGCCAGCAGGCTCGTGACCAGCACTGAAGCTTTCTTT,CASRLVTSTEAFF
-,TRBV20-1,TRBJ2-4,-,TGCAGTGCTAGAAATCAGGGCCCGGACAAAAACATTCAGTACTTC,CSARNQGPDKNIQYF
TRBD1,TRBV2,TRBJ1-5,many,TGTGCCAGCAGCGGACAGGGGAGCAATCAGCCCCAGCATTTT,CASSGQGSNQPQHF
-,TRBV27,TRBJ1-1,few,TGTGCCAGCAGTCCCCGGGGGGGGGGAGCGAACACTGAAGCTTCCTTT,CASSPRGGGANTEASF
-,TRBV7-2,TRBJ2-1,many,TGTGCCAGCAGCTTGGGTGGCTCCTACAATGAGCAGTTCTTC,CASSLGGSYNEQFF
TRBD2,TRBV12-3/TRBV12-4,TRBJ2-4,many,TGTGCCAGCAGTCCGGGACTAGCGGGACCCGGAGCGCCGCCACGTCTCCGGTTACCCCAGTACTTC,CASSPGLAGPGAPPRLRLPQYF
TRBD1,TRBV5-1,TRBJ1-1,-,TGCGCCAGCAGCTTGGATGGAGGGGGCCGCCACACTGAAGCTTTCTTT,CASSLDGGGRHTEAFF
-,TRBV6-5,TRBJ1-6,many,TGTGCCAGCAGTTACTCGAACGTCGGGGGTTCACCCCTCCACTTT,CASSYSNVGGSPLHF
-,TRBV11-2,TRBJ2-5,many,TGTGCCAGCAGCAATCGATTGGGGGAGACCCAGTACTTC,CASSNRLGETQYF
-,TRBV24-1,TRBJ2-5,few,TGTGCCACCAGTGAGCCAGGGAGGGAGACCCAGTACTTC,CATSEPGRETQYF
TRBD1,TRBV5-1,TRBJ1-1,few,TGCGCCAGCAGCTTGGGGACAGGGGTCACTGAAGCTTTCTTT,CASSLGTGVTEAFF
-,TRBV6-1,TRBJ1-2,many,TGTGCCAGCAGTGAAGCGCGTGGCTTGTTGGGCGCTAACTATGGCTACACCTTC,CASSEARGLLGANYGYTF
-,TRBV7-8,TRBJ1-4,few,TGTGCCAGCAGCCCCATTTTTGAGGGTGTTAAACTGTTTTTT,CASSPIFEGVKLFF
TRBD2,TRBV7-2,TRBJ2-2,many,TGTGCCAGCAGTCGTCGGGACTACCCGTACACCGGGGAGCTGTTTTTT,CASSRRDYPYTGELFF